One sample yielded the 24 T cell receptor beta chains listed below, sequenced in a study of CD8+ T cells in alopecia areata (dated by TCRdb to 2017 to 2018). The receptor library was made with the immunoSEQ multiplex PCR assay. RNA was extracted from all samples and reverse transcribed into cDNA, which served as template for TCR sequencing. TCRdb limited this immuneACCESS table to in-frame rearrangements with V and J called. A share of clones is missing; checked studies link under half to unresolved V genes, and the rest is unexplained. The sample profile shows approximately 190,000 clones; 58% of them were found once. About 5.5% of the sample lies in the top ten. The time point label here, explained by the study, means: about 25 weeks on oral tofacitinib. Read against the paper, the sample's treatment or condition label means: oral pan-JAK inhibitor, 5-10 mg twice daily. The source was CD4+ T cells sorted from blood, collected at week 24, from a patient treated with tofacitinib. The receptors shown here come from a human donor with alopecia areata.

This clone was found a few times. V gene TRBV12-5 combines with J gene TRBJ2-1, with a possible D match to TRBD2 (5 bases). The V end was cut by 0 bases, the J end by 7 bases, with 16 bases between. This CDR3 is 16 amino acids long. Germline values: CDR1 LGHNT, CDR2 FRNRAP. The CDR3 is CASGLVLGNEANEQFF. CDR3 nucleotide sequence: TGTGCTAGTGGTTTGGTACTAGGGAACGAGGCAAATGAGCAGTTCTTC.

The sample holds a few counts of this clone. This chain joins TRBV6-5 and TRBJ2-7, with a tentative D call TRBD2 (6 bases). The CDR3 spans 14 residues. V was cut by 3 bases and J by 3 bases, with 12 bases left in between. Germline-derived CDR1 and CDR2 are MNHEY and SVGAGI. In nucleotides, the CDR3 is TGTGCCAGCAGTTATGGGACTTTGAACTACGAGCAGTACTTC. Its translation is CASSYGTLNYEQYF.

The genes are TRBV5-1 and TRBJ1-4; D unclear. The V gene's germline CDR1 is SGHRS and CDR2 YFSETQ. This CDR3 spans 14 amino acids. V gave up 5 bases and J gave up 3 bases, with 11 bases separating them. CDR3 coding DNA: TGCGCCAGCAGTTTTCAGGAGCCTAATGAAAAACTGTTTTTT. Translation gives CASSFQEPNEKLFF.

The chain combines TRBV29-1 with TRBJ2-5, with D tentatively TRBD1 (5 bases). The CDR3 is made up of 13 amino acids. Germline assignment: CDR1 SQVTM and CDR2 ANQGSEA. V lost 3 bases and J lost 5, with 13 bases in between. CDR3 protein: CSVEARVDETQYF. CDR3 in DNA: TGCAGCGTTGAGGCCAGGGTGGATGAGACCCAGTACTTC.

V and J are TRBV9 and TRBJ2-1, with D perhaps assigned TRBD1 or TRBD2 (6 bases each). CDR3 length: 17 amino acids. V was clipped by 2 bases and J by 5 bases, with 20 bases between them. Looked up from germline, CDR1 is SGDLS and CDR2 is YYNGEE. DNA for the CDR3: TGTGCCAGCAGCGTCGGGGGCGAGGGTTCAGCCAACAATGAGCAGTTCTTC. Translated, it gives CASSVGGEGSANNEQFF.

This sequence joins TRBV5-1 and TRBJ1-2, with 11 positions matching TRBD1. V gave up 4 bases and J gave up 3 bases; unmatched junction bases: 5. Germline CDR1 SGHRS, CDR2 YFSETQ. The CDR3 consists of 15 residues. Here the CDR3 DNA reads TGCGCCAGCAGCGCAGGACAGGGGGCAGACTATGGCTACACCTTC. It encodes CASSAGQGADYGYTF.

The table lists this clone with a few counts. The V and J genes are TRBV6-6 and TRBJ1-4, with no clear D. CDR3 length: 15 amino acids. The germline CDR1 and CDR2 sequences are MNHNY and SVGAGI (reference sequence). V shed 5 bases and J shed 0 bases, with 10 bases lying between them. This chain's CDR3 is CASSPRRATNEKLFF. The CDR3 DNA reads as TGTGCCAGCAGTCCCCGCAGAGCAACTAATGAAAAACTGTTTTTT.

The chain is built from TRBV5-1 and TRBJ2-1; the match to TRBD1 covers 9 bases. This CDR3 comprises 16 residues. V was clipped by 2 bases and J by 9 bases; unmatched bases: 12. Per germline, CDR1 SGHRS and CDR2 YFSETQ. The CDR3 reads CASSFASGTGSTEQFF. CDR3 DNA: TGCGCCAGCAGCTTTGCTTCCGGGACAGGGTCCACTGAGCAGTTCTTC.

Only a few counts were recorded for this clone. V is TRBV2 and J is TRBJ1-5; TRBD1 matches at 8 bases. Germline lookup yields CDR1 SNHLY and CDR2 FYNNEI. V dropped 6 bases and J dropped 3; count of bases not matched to a gene: 4. The CDR3 is 14 residues long. CDR3 protein: CASSRDRTNQPQHF. The CDR3 nucleotides read TGTGCCAGCAGCAGGGACAGGACCAATCAGCCCCAGCATTTT.

V and J are TRBV9 and TRBJ2-1, with D possibly matching TRBD2 (6 bases). Germline values: CDR1 SGDLS, CDR2 YYNGEE. The V end lost 0 bases, the J end lost 5 bases, and 15 bases lay between the germline ends. The CDR3 sequence is 16 residues long. CDR3 sequence: CASSVGGTSSHNEQFF. Here the CDR3 DNA reads TGTGCCAGCAGCGTAGGCGGGACTTCGAGTCACAATGAGCAGTTCTTC.

V gene TRBV30 combines with J gene TRBJ2-2; D gene ambiguous. V was clipped by 1 base and J by 2 bases, with 8 bases between them. The CDR3 is 14 residues long. The germline gives CDR1 GTSNPN, CDR2 SVGIG (reference sequence). CDR3 in DNA: TGTGCCTGGAGTGACCTCACTAACACCGGGGAGCTGTTTTTT. Translated: CAWSDLTNTGELFF.

The V and J genes are TRBV20-1 and TRBJ1-5; D gene uncertain. CDR1 and CDR2 (germline): DFQATT, SNEGSKA (reference sequence). The V and J ends lost 3 bases and 5 bases respectively, with 2 bases between them. CDR3 length equals 10 residues. The CDR3 DNA follows: TGCAGTGCTAGTGATCAGCCCCAGCATTTT. This sequence encodes CSASDQPQHF.

The rearrangement links TRBV4-3 to TRBJ2-1; weak D call: TRBD1 (6 bases). This CDR3 has 16 amino acids. The V gene's germline CDR1 is LGHNA and CDR2 YSLEER. Trimming took off 5 bases at V and 2 bases at J, with 16 bases between the two ends. In DNA form, the CDR3 reads TGCGCCAGCAGCTTAGACCAAGGGGGAACCTACAATGAGCAGTTCTTC. Protein sequence: CASSLDQGGTYNEQFF.

This clone was seen only a few times. The J gene is TRBJ2-3, the V gene TRBV28; 7 bases align to TRBD2. There are 15 residues in the CDR3. J gave up 4 bases and V 2 bases, and 6 bases lay outside the gene matches. Germline CDR1 is MDHEN and CDR2 is SYDVKM. The CDR3: CASSLSTSAADTQYF. CDR3 DNA sequence: TGTGCCAGCAGTTTAAGCACTAGCGCGGCAGATACGCAGTATTTT.

The rearrangement links TRBV25-1 to TRBJ1-3; perhaps TRBD1 as D (5 bases). V was trimmed by 3 bases and J by 0 bases, leaving 6 bases between them. Looked up from germline, CDR1 is MGHDK and CDR2 is SYGVNS. This CDR3 contains 14 residues. CDR3 sequence: CASSEGHSGNTIYF. CDR3 coding DNA: TGTGCCAGCAGTGAGGGGCACTCTGGAAACACCATATATTTT.

This clone was picked up one time. Other DNA sequences in this specimen translate into the identical CDR3. The gene calls are TRBV7-2 and TRBJ2-7; weak D call: TRBD1 (5 bases). Germline V gene sequence: CDR1 SGHTA, CDR2 FQGNSA. Trimming removed 0 bases from V and 4 bases from J, with 7 bases in between. CDR3 length equals 13 residues. The CDR3: CASSLAGAYEQYF. Written as DNA, the CDR3 is TGTGCCAGCAGCTTAGCTGGGGCTTACGAGCAGTACTTC.

This clone was counted once. J is TRBJ1-2 and V is TRBV9; 8 positions agree with TRBD1. The CDR3 is 15 amino acids. V lost 7 bases to trimming and J lost 1 base; unmatched junction nucleotides: 9. Germline loops: CDR1 SGDLS, CDR2 YYNGEE. The CDR3: CASGLRDRINYGYTF. As DNA, the CDR3 is TGTGCCAGCGGTTTGAGGGACAGGATTAACTATGGCTACACCTTC. The entire variable domain, with the rest obtained from reference TRBV9 and TRBJ1-2, is as follows: DSGVTQTPKHLITATGQRVTLRCSPRSGDLSVYWYQQSLDQGLQFLIQYYNGEERAKGNILERFSAQQFPDLHSELNLSSLELGDSALYFCASGLRDRINYGYTFGSGTRLTVV.

In its sample, this clone was seen once. V is TRBV5-1 and J is TRBJ1-4; D possibly corresponds to TRBD1 (5 bases). The V gene lost 2 bases and the J gene lost 5 bases, with 10 bases spanning the gap. Germline V lookup: CDR1 SGHRS, CDR2 YFSETQ. The CDR3 is 14 residues long. CDR3 protein: CASSFSQGNEKLFF. CDR3 DNA: TGCGCCAGCAGCTTCTCCCAGGGAAATGAAAAACTGTTTTTT.

The chain joins TRBV5-1 to TRBJ2-1; 9 bases match TRBD2. Germline assignment: CDR1 SGHRS and CDR2 YFSETQ. The V segment lost 10 bases and the J segment 4 bases; nucleotides outside the gene matches: 9. The CDR3 extends over 14 amino acids. This CDR3 reads CARAAAGGYNEQFF. The CDR3 DNA follows: TGCGCCCGTGCTGCGGCGGGGGGGTACAATGAGCAGTTCTTC.

There are a few counts of this clone. The CDR3 spells CSVGTGQGGLPDTQYF. CDR3 DNA: TGCAGCGTTGGGACAGGACAGGGAGGGCTCCCAGATACGCAGTATTTT. The J gene is TRBJ2-3, the V gene TRBV29-1; a possible D gene is TRBD1 (8 bases). V gave up 4 bases and J gave up 4 bases, with 21 bases separating them. The CDR3 loop spans 16 amino acids. Germline-derived CDR1 and CDR2 are SQVTM and ANQGSEA.

J is TRBJ2-7 and V is TRBV27; perhaps TRBD2 as D (5 bases). Germline values: CDR1 MNHEY, CDR2 SMNVEV (reference sequence). This CDR3 has 13 amino acids. Trimming stripped 5 bases from V and 7 bases from J, with 15 bases between. In DNA, the CDR3 is TGTGCCAGCAGTCTACGCCTTTCGGGGGAGCAGTACTTC. Its translation is CASSLRLSGEQYF.

The genes are TRBV5-1 and TRBJ2-1; 7 nucleotides align to TRBD1. The CDR3 runs 16 residues. V dropped 3 bases and J dropped 6; count of bases not matched to a gene: 12. Germline-derived CDR1 and CDR2 are SGHRS and YFSETQ. CDR3 bases: TGCGCCAGCAGCTCGGTCTTGTCCGGGACAGCCAATGAGCAGTTCTTC. Encoded protein: CASSSVLSGTANEQFF.

The chain combines TRBV23-1 with TRBJ2-3, with D hard to call. TRBV23-1 is noted as an ORF with a role that remains uncertain. This CDR3 spans 17 amino acids. The germline V and J ends were trimmed by 1 base and 2 bases, with 16 bases remaining between them. CDR3 region: CASSQFRSTRLTDTQYF. For the CDR3, the DNA is TGCGCCAGCAGTCAATTCAGGTCTACAAGACTCACAGATACGCAGTATTTT.

V and J are TRBV7-2 and TRBJ2-4; D ambiguous. CDR1 and CDR2 (germline): SGHTA, FQGNSA. This CDR3 is built from 14 residues. Trimming pared 0 bases from V and 9 bases from J, leaving 12 bases between. The CDR3 region has the DNA TGTGCCAGCAGCTTAGCGCATCGGAGATCCATTCAGTACTTC. Amino acids: CASSLAHRRSIQYF. Drawing the rest from reference TRBV7-2 and TRBJ2-4, the complete variable domain is GAGVSQSPSNKVTEKGKDVELRCDPISGHTALYWYRQSLGQGLEFLIYFQGNSAPDKSGLPSDRFSAERTGGSVSTLTIQRTQQEDSAVYLCASSLAHRRSIQYFGAGTRLSVL.